Listed below are T cell receptor beta chains from one sample, sequenced in a study of T cells in Graves' hyperthyroidism and ophthalmopathy. TCRdb called the multiplex PCR reads again in MiXCR, with one record for every CDR3 protein. The sample consists of about 400,000 distinct CDR3 sequences, 14% to 15% of them appearing once. The source material was blood. Receptors were obtained from a woman under 40 with Graves' hyperthyroidism. CDR3s include the opening cysteine and the closing phenylalanine or tryptophan. The D gene is left open where the match is weak. Clone size is shown for a subset of rows, as once, few, many or a class of expanded clone.

d_call clone_size j_call v_call cdr3_aa cdr3_nt
- - TRBJ2-7 TRBV30 CAWSIQGYEQYF TGTGCCTGGAGTATTCAGGGATACGAGCAGTACTTC
- many TRBJ2-6 TRBV28 CASSGANVLTF TGTGCCAGCTCTGGGGCCAACGTCCTGACTTTC
TRBD2 - TRBJ2-7 TRBV3-1 CASSQERRLAGAYEQYF TGTGCCAGCAGCCAAGAAAGGCGACTAGCGGGAGCCTACGAGCAGTACTTC
- many TRBJ2-2 TRBV28 CASSWASHDTGELFF TGTGCCAGCAGTTGGGCTAGCCATGACACCGGGGAGCTGTTTTTT
- few TRBJ2-2 TRBV24-1 CATSDPGSLTGELFF TGTGCCACCAGTGATCCAGGGTCCCTAACCGGGGAGCTGTTTTTT
- - TRBJ2-1 TRBV24-1 CATSDAGRNEQFF TGTGCCACCAGTGATGCCGGCCGCAATGAGCAGTTCTTC
- many TRBJ2-7 TRBV28 CATRQTTYEQYF TGTGCCACCCGACAGACAACTTACGAGCAGTACTTC
TRBD2 many TRBJ2-3 TRBV3-1 CASSQGLAGEWTDTQYF TGTGCCAGCAGCCAGGGGCTAGCGGGAGAATGGACAGATACGCAGTATTTT
TRBD2 - TRBJ2-7 TRBV27 CASSYSGRKYEQYF TGTGCCAGCAGTTATAGCGGGAGGAAGTACGAGCAGTACTTC
TRBD1 many TRBJ2-5 TRBV3-1 CASSQDQRGQGAETQYF TGTGCCAGCAGCCAAGATCAGAGGGGGCAAGGGGCAGAGACCCAGTACTTC
- - TRBJ1-1 TRBV24-1 CATSDSGEAFF TGTGCCACCAGTGATTCAGGTGAAGCTTTCTTT
TRBD1 - TRBJ1-5 TRBV9 CASSIGTGAYSNQPQHF TGCGCCAGCAGCATCGGGACAGGGGCCTATAGCAATCAGCCCCAGCATTTT
- - TRBJ1-4 TRBV5-6 CASSFNLDEKLFF TGTGCCAGCAGCTTTAATCTGGATGAAAAACTGTTTTTT
- many TRBJ1-5 TRBV11-2 CASSLTVDQPQHF TGTGCCAGCAGCTTGACAGTCGATCAGCCCCAGCATTTT
TRBD1 many TRBJ2-1 TRBV6-1 CASSERQGSNEQFF TGTGCCAGCAGTGAAAGACAGGGTAGTAATGAGCAGTTCTTC
- few TRBJ1-2 TRBV28 CASSFSGDTNYGYTF TGTGCCAGCAGTTTTTCAGGGGACACTAACTATGGCTACACCTTC
TRBD2 many TRBJ2-3 TRBV4-1 CASSPRTSGTSDTQYF TGCGCCAGCAGCCCAAGGACTAGCGGGACATCAGATACGCAGTATTTT
TRBD1 many TRBJ2-5 TRBV11-2 CASSLNRGSETQYF TGTGCCAGCAGCTTAAACAGGGGATCGGAGACCCAGTACTTC
- - TRBJ1-5 TRBV7-9 CASSREKSNQPQHF TGTGCCAGCAGCCGAGAGAAGAGCAATCAGCCCCAGCATTTT
- many TRBJ2-1 TRBV7-8 CASSLRLGVAYNEQFF TGTGCCAGCAGCTTACGGCTAGGAGTGGCCTACAATGAGCAGTTCTTC
TRBD1 many TRBJ1-6 TRBV12-3/TRBV12-4 CASRQGQGDNSPLHF TGTGCCAGCAGACAGGGACAGGGGGATAATTCACCCCTCCACTTT
TRBD2 many TRBJ2-5 TRBV2 CATQVGHAGGETQYF TGTGCCACCCAAGTCGGACACGCGGGAGGAGAGACCCAGTACTTC
TRBD2 many TRBJ2-2 TRBV11-2 CASSLGFLGLAGSTGELFF TGTGCCAGCAGCTTAGGATTTTTGGGACTAGCGGGAAGCACCGGGGAGCTGTTTTTT
- many TRBJ2-5 TRBV30 CAWSAEETQYF TGTGCCTGGAGTGCGGAGGAGACCCAGTACTTC
- - TRBJ1-4 TRBV28 CASSPGDFATNEKLFF TGTGCCAGCAGCCCAGGGGACTTTGCAACTAATGAAAAACTGTTTTTT
- - TRBJ1-2 TRBV9 CASSVIAGGSDGYTF TGTGCCAGCAGCGTGATAGCGGGGGGTTCGGATGGCTACACCTTC
TRBD2 many TRBJ2-1 TRBV6-1 CASRKAGPSYNEQFF TGTGCCAGCAGAAAAGCGGGACCCTCCTACAATGAGCAGTTCTTC
- few TRBJ2-3 TRBV30 CAWSPLGVGTDTQYF TGTGCCTGGAGTCCCCTGGGGGTTGGCACAGATACGCAGTATTTT
TRBD1 - TRBJ1-1 TRBV6-1 CASSSGQEQMNTEAFF TGTGCCAGCAGTTCAGGACAGGAGCAAATGAACACTGAAGCTTTCTTT